The clone carrying this T cell receptor (beta chain) was counted many times. Its matching antigen is unknown. This entry belongs to a study of post-analysis software for immune sequencing data. TCR beta libraries were prepared from cDNA with unique molecular identifiers. TCRdb reprocessed the PCR reads with MiXCR, giving one entry per CDR3 protein. The table shows 150,000 to 200,000 distinct CDR3 sequences, with approximately 30% occurring only once. Findings of the study overall: In patients, about 5 TRBV segments were more frequent than in controls, with TRBV5-6, TRBV5-1 and TRBV20-1 among them. Controls' normalized Chao1 diversity significantly exceeded that of multiple sclerosis patients.

The V end lost 2 bases, the J end lost 3 bases, and 13 bases lay between the germline ends. The CDR3 totals 15 residues. The gene calls are TRBV12-3 or TRBV12-4 and TRBJ1-2; D unclear. The source is a girl between 5 and 17 years old with multiple sclerosis. The material sequenced was blood. The CDR3 sequence: CASSLLSSPHYGYTF. The CDR3, as DNA: TGTGCCAGCAGTTTACTGTCTTCACCTCACTATGGCTACACCTTC.